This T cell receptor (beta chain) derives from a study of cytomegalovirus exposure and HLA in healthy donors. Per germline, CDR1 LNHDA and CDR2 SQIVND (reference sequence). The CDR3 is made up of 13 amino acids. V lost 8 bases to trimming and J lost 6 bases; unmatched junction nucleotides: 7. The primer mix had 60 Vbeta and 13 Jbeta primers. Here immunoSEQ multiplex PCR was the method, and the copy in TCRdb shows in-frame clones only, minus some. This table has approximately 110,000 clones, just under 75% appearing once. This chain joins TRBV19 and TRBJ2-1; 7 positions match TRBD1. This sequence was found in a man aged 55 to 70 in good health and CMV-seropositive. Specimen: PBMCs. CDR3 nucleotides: TGTGCCAGTTCTTTTACAGGGGTCAATGAGCAGTTCTTC. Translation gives CASSFTGVNEQFF. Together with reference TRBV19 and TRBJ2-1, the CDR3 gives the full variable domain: DGGITQSPKYLFRKEGQNVTLSCEQNLNHDAMYWYRQDPGQGLRLIYYSQIVNDFQKGDIAEGYSVSREKKESFPLTVTSAQKNPTAFYLCASSFTGVNEQFFGPGTRLTVL.